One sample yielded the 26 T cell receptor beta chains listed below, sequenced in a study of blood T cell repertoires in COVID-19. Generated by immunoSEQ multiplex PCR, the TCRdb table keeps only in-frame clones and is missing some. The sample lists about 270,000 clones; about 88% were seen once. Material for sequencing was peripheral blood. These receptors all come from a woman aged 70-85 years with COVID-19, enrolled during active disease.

The CDR3 loop is CASSLVSGLSSYNEQFF. The CDR3 nucleotides are TGTGCCAGCAGCTTAGTGAGCGGGTTAAGCTCCTACAATGAGCAGTTCTTC. The V gene is TRBV7-2, the J gene TRBJ2-1; TRBD2 is a possible D gene (6 bases). This CDR3 has 17 residues. V was trimmed by 1 base and J by 0 bases, leaving 13 bases between them. Germline loops: CDR1 SGHTA, CDR2 FQGNSA.

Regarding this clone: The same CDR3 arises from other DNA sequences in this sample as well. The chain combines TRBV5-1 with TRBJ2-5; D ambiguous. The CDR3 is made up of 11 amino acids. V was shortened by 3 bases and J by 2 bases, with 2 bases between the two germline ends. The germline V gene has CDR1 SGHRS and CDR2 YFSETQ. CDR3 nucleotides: TGCGCCAGCAGCTCACAAGAGACCCAGTACTTC. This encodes CASSSQETQYF.

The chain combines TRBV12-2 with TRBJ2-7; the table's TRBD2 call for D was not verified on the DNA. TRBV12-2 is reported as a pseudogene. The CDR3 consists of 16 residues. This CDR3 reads CASRLVAGIGQKEQYF. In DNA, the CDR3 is TGTGCAAGTCGCTTAGTAGCGGGGATAGGACAAAAAGAGCAGTACTTC.

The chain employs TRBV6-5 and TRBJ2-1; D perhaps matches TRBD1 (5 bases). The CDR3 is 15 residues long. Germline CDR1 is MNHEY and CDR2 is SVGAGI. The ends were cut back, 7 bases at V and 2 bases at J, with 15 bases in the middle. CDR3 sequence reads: CASTAPRGPYNEQFF. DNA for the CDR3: TGTGCCAGCACCGCGCCTAGGGGTCCCTACAATGAGCAGTTCTTC.

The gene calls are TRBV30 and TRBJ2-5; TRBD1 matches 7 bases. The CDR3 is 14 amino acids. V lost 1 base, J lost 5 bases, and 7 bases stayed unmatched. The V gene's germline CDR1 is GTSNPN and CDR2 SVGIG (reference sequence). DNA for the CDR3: TGTGCCTGGAGTGCTGCAGGGGGACGCGAGACCCAGTACTTC. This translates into CAWSAAGGRETQYF.

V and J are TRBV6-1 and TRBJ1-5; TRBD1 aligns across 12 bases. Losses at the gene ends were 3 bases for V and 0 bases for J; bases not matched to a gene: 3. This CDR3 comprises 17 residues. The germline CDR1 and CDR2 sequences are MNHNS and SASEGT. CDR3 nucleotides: TGTGCCAGCAGTGAGGGGACAGGGGGCGGTAGCAATCAGCCCCAGCATTTT. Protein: CASSEGTGGGSNQPQHF.

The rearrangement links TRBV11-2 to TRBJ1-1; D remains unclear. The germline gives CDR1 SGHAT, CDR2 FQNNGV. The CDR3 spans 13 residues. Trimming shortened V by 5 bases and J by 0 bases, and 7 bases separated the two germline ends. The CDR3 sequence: CASSADLNTEAFF. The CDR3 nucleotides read TGTGCCAGCAGCGCAGACTTGAACACTGAAGCTTTCTTT.

DNA for the CDR3: TGTGCCAGCACTCGTGGCGGGGGAGGAAACAATGAGCAGTTCTTC. Its translation: CASTRGGGGNNEQFF. The chain joins TRBV7-2 to TRBJ2-1; 7 positions agree with TRBD2. J lost 5 bases, V lost 7 bases, and 11 bases had no gene match. The CDR3 runs 15 residues. CDR1 is SGHTA, CDR2 FQGNSA, per germline.

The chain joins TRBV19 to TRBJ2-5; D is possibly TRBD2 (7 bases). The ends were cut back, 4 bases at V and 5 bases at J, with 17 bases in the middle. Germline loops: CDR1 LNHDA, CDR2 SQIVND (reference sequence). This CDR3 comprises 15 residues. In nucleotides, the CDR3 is TGTGCCAGTAGTAGCTGGAGGGGGGGCTTCGAGACCCAGTACTTC. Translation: CASSSWRGGFETQYF. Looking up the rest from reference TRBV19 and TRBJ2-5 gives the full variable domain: DGGITQSPKYLFRKEGQNVTLSCEQNLNHDAMYWYRQDPGQGLRLIYYSQIVNDFQKGDIAEGYSVSREKKESFPLTVTSAQKNPTAFYLCASSSWRGGFETQYFGPGTRLLVL.

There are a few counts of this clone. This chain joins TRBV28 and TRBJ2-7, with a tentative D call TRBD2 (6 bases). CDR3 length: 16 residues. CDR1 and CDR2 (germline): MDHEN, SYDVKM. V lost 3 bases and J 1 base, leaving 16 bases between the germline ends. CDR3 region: CASSFSLAGLSYEQYF. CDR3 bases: TGTGCCAGCAGTTTCTCCCTGGCGGGACTTTCCTACGAGCAGTACTTC.

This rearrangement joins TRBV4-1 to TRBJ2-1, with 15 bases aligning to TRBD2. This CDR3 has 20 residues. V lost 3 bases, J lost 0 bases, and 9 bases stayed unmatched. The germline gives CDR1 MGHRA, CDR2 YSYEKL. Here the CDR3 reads CASSHLGLAGGPRSYNEQFF. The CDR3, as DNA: TGCGCCAGCAGCCACTTGGGACTAGCGGGGGGCCCGCGCTCCTACAATGAGCAGTTCTTC.

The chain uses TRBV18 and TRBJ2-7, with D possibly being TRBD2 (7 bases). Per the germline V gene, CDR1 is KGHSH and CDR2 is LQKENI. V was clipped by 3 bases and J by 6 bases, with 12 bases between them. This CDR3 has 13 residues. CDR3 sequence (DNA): TGTGCCAGCTCACCCGGGGGGCTAGGCGAGCAGTACTTC. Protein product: CASSPGGLGEQYF.

The CDR3 protein is CASSTSGTANIQGEQFF. The CDR3 coding sequence is TGTGCCAGTAGTACGTCCGGGACAGCCAATATTCAAGGGGAGCAGTTCTTC. This chain connects TRBV19 to TRBJ2-1; 7 bases are a match to TRBD1. Germline V lookup: CDR1 LNHDA, CDR2 SQIVND (reference sequence). Trimming at V came to 4 bases and at J to 10 bases, leaving 19 bases not matched to a gene. The CDR3 spans 17 residues.

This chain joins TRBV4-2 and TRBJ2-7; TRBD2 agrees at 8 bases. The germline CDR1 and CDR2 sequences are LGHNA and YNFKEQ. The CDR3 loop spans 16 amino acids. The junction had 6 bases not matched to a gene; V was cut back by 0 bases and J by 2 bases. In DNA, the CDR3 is TGTGCCAGCAGCCAAGAAGACACTAGCGGTCCCTACGAGCAGTACTTC. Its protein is CASSQEDTSGPYEQYF.

CDR3 sequence reads: CASSPQRGTGSDEQYF. CDR3 nucleotides: TGTGCCAGCTCACCACAGAGAGGGACAGGGTCCGACGAGCAGTACTTC. V and J are TRBV18 and TRBJ2-7; 9 nucleotides align to TRBD1. This CDR3 comprises 16 residues. With V trimmed by 1 base and J by 5 bases, 9 bases remained unmatched. Germline V CDR1 and CDR2: KGHSH, LQKENI.

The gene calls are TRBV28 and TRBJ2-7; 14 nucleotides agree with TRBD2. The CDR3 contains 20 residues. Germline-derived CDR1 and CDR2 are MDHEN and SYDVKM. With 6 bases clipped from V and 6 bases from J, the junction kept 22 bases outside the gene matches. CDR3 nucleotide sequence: TGTGCCAGCAGCCCGGGACTAGCGGGGGACCATCCTCTACCGAATGGCGAGCAGTACTTC. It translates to CASSPGLAGDHPLPNGEQYF.

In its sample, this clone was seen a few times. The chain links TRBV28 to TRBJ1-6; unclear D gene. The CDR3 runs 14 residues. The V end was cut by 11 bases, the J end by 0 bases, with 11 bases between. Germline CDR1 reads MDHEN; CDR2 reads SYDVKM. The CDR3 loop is CAAFGSSYNSPLHF. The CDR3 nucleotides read TGTGCCGCGTTTGGGAGCTCCTATAATTCACCCCTCCACTTT.

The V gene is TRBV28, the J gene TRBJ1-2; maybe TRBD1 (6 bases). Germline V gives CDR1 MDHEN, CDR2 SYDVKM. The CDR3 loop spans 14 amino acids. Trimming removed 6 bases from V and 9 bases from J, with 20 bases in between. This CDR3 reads CASRGGARGESYTF. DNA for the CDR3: TGTGCCAGCAGGGGTGGTGCCAGGGGTGAGAGCTACACCTTC.

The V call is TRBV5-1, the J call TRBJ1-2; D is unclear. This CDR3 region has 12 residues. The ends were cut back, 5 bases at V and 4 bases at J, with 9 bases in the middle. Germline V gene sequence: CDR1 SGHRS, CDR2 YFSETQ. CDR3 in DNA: TGCGCCAGCAGAGGAGGGCTCTATGGCTACACCTTC. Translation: CASRGGLYGYTF.

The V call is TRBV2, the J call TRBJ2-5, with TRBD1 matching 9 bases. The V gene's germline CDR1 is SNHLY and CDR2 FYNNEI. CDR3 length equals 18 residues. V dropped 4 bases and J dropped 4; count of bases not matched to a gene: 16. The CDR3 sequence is CASSGDMTGTGLSETQYF. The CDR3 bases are TGTGCCAGCAGTGGAGATATGACCGGGACAGGGCTGTCAGAGACCCAGTACTTC.

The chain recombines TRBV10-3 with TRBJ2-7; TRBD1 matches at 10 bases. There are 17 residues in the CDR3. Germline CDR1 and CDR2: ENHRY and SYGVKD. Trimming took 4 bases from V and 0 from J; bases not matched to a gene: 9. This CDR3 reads CAISAGTGAQSSYEQYF. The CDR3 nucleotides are TGTGCCATCAGTGCAGGGACAGGGGCACAGAGCTCCTACGAGCAGTACTTC.

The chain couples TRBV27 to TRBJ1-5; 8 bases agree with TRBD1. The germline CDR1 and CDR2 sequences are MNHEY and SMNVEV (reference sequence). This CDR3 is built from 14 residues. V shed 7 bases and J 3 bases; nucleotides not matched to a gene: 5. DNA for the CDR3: TGTGCCAGCACTCCGGACAGGGCCAATCAGCCCCAGCATTTT. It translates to CASTPDRANQPQHF.

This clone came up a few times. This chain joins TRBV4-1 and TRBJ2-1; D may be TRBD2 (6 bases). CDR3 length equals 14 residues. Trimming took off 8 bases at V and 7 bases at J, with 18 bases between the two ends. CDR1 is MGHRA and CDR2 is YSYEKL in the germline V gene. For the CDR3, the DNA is TGCGCCAGCTCCACGAGTAGTGGGGGGAATGAGCAGTTCTTC. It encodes CASSTSSGGNEQFF.

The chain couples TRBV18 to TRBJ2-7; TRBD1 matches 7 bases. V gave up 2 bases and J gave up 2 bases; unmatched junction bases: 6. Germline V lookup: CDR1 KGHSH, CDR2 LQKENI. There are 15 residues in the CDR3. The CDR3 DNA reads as TGTGCCAGCTCACCAGAGCCGGGACAGACCTACGAGCAGTACTTC. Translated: CASSPEPGQTYEQYF.

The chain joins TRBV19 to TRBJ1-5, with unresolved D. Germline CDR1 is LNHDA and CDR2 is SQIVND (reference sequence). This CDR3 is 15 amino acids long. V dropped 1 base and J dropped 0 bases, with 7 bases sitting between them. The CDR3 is CASSIALYSNQPQHF. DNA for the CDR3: TGTGCCAGTAGTATAGCTCTTTATAGCAATCAGCCCCAGCATTTT.

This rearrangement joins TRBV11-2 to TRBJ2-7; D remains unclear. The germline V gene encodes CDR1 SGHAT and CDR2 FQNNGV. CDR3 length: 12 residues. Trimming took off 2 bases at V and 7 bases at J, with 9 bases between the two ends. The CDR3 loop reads CASSLISPEQYF. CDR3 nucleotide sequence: TGTGCCAGCAGCTTAATCTCCCCGGAGCAGTACTTC.